This TCR beta chain emerged from a study of shared clonotypes between healthy human individuals. The germline V and J ends were trimmed by 0 bases and 10 bases, with 22 bases remaining between them. CDR3 length equals 18 residues. Germline V gives CDR1 MGHRA, CDR2 YSYEKL. General study results and limits: Sharing across a handful of donors was seen in roughly 5% of naive CD4 clonotypes.

With regard to this clone: Its cognate antigen is unknown.

TCRdb keeps only in-frame clones here, not all; method: immunoSEQ multiplex PCR. The sample carries roughly 2.5 million clones, just over 90% recorded once. This TCR came from a man in his late teens or twenties in good health. What was sequenced was naive CD4+ T cells sorted from blood. Subset here: CD45RA+ positively selected. This chain joins TRBV4-1 and TRBJ1-6; D perhaps matches TRBD1 (6 bases). The CDR3, as DNA: TGCGCCAGCAGCCAAGATTCGCTGGGCCAGGGGATGTGGTCACCCCTCCACTTT. The encoded protein is CASSQDSLGQGMWSPLHF.